A selection of T cell receptor beta chains follows, all from one sample in a study of Ad26.COV2.S vaccination and SARS-CoV-2 variants. Libraries were prepared by immunoSEQ multiplex PCR; TCRdb keeps only in-frame clonotypes and omits some of them. The table includes more than 300,000 clones, roughly 91% detected once. Specimen: peripheral blood, collected in a trial of Ad26.COV2.S vaccine versus placebo. These receptors all come from a person aged 18-60 years who received the Ad26.COV2.S COVID-19 vaccine or a placebo. The CDR3 runs from the conserved cysteine through the conserved F or W. The D gene is left open where the match is weak. For some rows the clone size is stated as once, few or many, or as a class when expanded; others skip it.

j_call: TRBJ2-7; clone_size: -; v_call: TRBV7-6; d_call: -; cdr3_aa: CASSFADSYEQYF; cdr3_nt: TGTGCCAGCAGCTTCGCAGACAGCTACGAGCAGTACTTC
j_call: TRBJ1-1; clone_size: -; v_call: TRBV5-8; d_call: -; cdr3_aa: CASSSLDMTANTEAFF; cdr3_nt: TGTGCCAGCAGCTCCCTGGATATGACAGCGAACACTGAAGCTTTCTTT
j_call: TRBJ2-7; clone_size: -; v_call: TRBV3-1/TRBV3-2; d_call: -; cdr3_aa: CASSQAGASSYEQYF; cdr3_nt: TGTGCCAGCAGCCAAGCTGGCGCCAGCTCCTACGAGCAGTACTTC
j_call: TRBJ2-5; clone_size: -; v_call: TRBV5-8; d_call: TRBD1; cdr3_aa: CASSWWTGSETQYF; cdr3_nt: TGTGCCAGCAGCTGGTGGACAGGGTCAGAGACCCAGTACTTC
j_call: TRBJ2-1; clone_size: -; v_call: TRBV28; d_call: -; cdr3_aa: CASSPLGFRQFF; cdr3_nt: TGTGCCAGCAGTCCGCTAGGGTTTAGACAGTTCTTC
j_call: TRBJ2-7; clone_size: -; v_call: TRBV11-2; d_call: TRBD1; cdr3_aa: CASTWTGGHEQYF; cdr3_nt: TGTGCCAGCACCTGGACAGGGGGCCACGAGCAGTACTTC
j_call: TRBJ2-1; clone_size: -; v_call: TRBV5-6; d_call: TRBD1; cdr3_aa: CASSFGTGVPDEQFF; cdr3_nt: TGTGCCAGCAGCTTCGGGACAGGGGTTCCCGATGAGCAGTTCTTC
j_call: TRBJ1-3; clone_size: -; v_call: TRBV2; d_call: -; cdr3_aa: CASSEGGRRNTIYF; cdr3_nt: TGTGCCAGCAGTGAAGGGGGAAGGAGAAACACCATATATTTT
j_call: TRBJ2-7; clone_size: -; v_call: TRBV7-9; d_call: -; cdr3_aa: CASSLSGPNEQYF; cdr3_nt: TGTGCCAGCAGCTTATCAGGGCCCAACGAGCAGTACTTC
j_call: TRBJ2-1; clone_size: -; v_call: TRBV4-3; d_call: -; cdr3_aa: CASSQEVGRGNEQFF; cdr3_nt: TGCGCCAGCAGCCAAGAGGTCGGCAGGGGCAATGAGCAGTTCTTC
j_call: TRBJ2-2; clone_size: -; v_call: TRBV25-1; d_call: TRBD2; cdr3_aa: CASSRLAGYTGELFF; cdr3_nt: TGTGCCAGCAGTAGACTAGCGGGGTACACCGGGGAGCTGTTTTTT
j_call: TRBJ2-6; clone_size: -; v_call: TRBV9; d_call: TRBD1; cdr3_aa: CASSGNRGTGANVLTF; cdr3_nt: TGTGCCAGCAGCGGGAACAGGGGTACGGGGGCCAACGTCCTGACTTTC
j_call: TRBJ2-1; clone_size: -; v_call: TRBV28; d_call: TRBD2; cdr3_aa: CASKSTSGRSWGEQFF; cdr3_nt: TGTGCCAGCAAATCTACTAGCGGGAGGTCCTGGGGTGAGCAGTTCTTC
j_call: TRBJ2-1; clone_size: -; v_call: TRBV7-2; d_call: TRBD1; cdr3_aa: CASSTRDSTSYNEQFF; cdr3_nt: TGTGCCAGCAGCACTCGGGACAGTACTTCCTACAATGAGCAGTTCTTC
j_call: TRBJ1-2; clone_size: -; v_call: TRBV9; d_call: TRBD1; cdr3_aa: CASSAGQNLYGYTF; cdr3_nt: TGTGCCAGCAGCGCGGGACAGAATCTCTATGGCTACACCTTC
j_call: TRBJ1-1; clone_size: -; v_call: TRBV9; d_call: -; cdr3_aa: CASSVGPGTEAFF; cdr3_nt: TGTGCCAGCAGCGTAGGGCCAGGTACTGAAGCTTTCTTT
j_call: TRBJ2-7; clone_size: -; v_call: TRBV4-2; d_call: TRBD1; cdr3_aa: CASSQVPTGGFEQYF; cdr3_nt: TGTGCCAGCAGCCAAGTCCCAACAGGGGGTTTCGAGCAGTACTTC
j_call: TRBJ1-2; clone_size: -; v_call: TRBV6-5; d_call: TRBD1; cdr3_aa: CASSSGTGGWGYTF; cdr3_nt: TGTGCCAGCAGTTCCGGGACAGGGGGCTGGGGCTACACCTTC
j_call: TRBJ1-6; clone_size: -; v_call: TRBV7-2; d_call: -; cdr3_aa: CASSFSTVYNSPLHF; cdr3_nt: TGTGCCAGCAGCTTTTCTACTGTCTATAATTCACCCCTCCACTTT
j_call: TRBJ2-1; clone_size: once; v_call: TRBV5-4; d_call: -; cdr3_aa: CASSLDVGSSYNEQFF; cdr3_nt: TGTGCCAGCAGCTTGGATGTGGGAAGCTCCTACAATGAGCAGTTCTTC
j_call: TRBJ2-2; clone_size: -; v_call: TRBV29-1; d_call: -; cdr3_aa: CSVLAENTGELFF; cdr3_nt: TGCAGCGTTCTAGCAGAAAACACCGGGGAGCTGTTTTTT
j_call: TRBJ1-1; clone_size: few; v_call: TRBV2; d_call: -; cdr3_aa: CASSERAGGAFF; cdr3_nt: TGTGCCAGCAGTGAACGAGCAGGTGGAGCTTTCTTT
j_call: TRBJ2-7; clone_size: once; v_call: TRBV24-1; d_call: TRBD2; cdr3_aa: CATSDQREGPSYEQYF; cdr3_nt: TGTGCCACCAGTGATCAGCGGGAGGGCCCGTCCTACGAGCAGTACTTC
j_call: TRBJ2-7; clone_size: -; v_call: TRBV5-4; d_call: TRBD1; cdr3_aa: CASSLVGTVSYEQYF; cdr3_nt: TGTGCCAGCAGCTTGGTGGGGACAGTCTCCTACGAGCAGTACTTC
j_call: TRBJ1-1; clone_size: -; v_call: TRBV19; d_call: -; cdr3_aa: CASNGHMNTEAFF; cdr3_nt: TGTGCCAGTAACGGGCATATGAACACTGAAGCTTTCTTT
j_call: TRBJ1-2; clone_size: -; v_call: TRBV28; d_call: -; cdr3_aa: CASSYPRGTGGYTF; cdr3_nt: TGTGCCAGCAGTTACCCGCGGGGGACTGGTGGCTACACCTTC
j_call: TRBJ2-1; clone_size: once; v_call: TRBV9; d_call: TRBD1; cdr3_aa: CASSLPGQIIDEQFF; cdr3_nt: TGTGCCAGCAGCCTCCCGGGACAGATCATCGATGAGCAGTTCTTC
j_call: TRBJ2-3; clone_size: -; v_call: TRBV5-1; d_call: -; cdr3_aa: CASRVSSTDTQYF; cdr3_nt: TGCGCCAGCCGGGTATCTAGCACAGATACGCAGTATTTT
j_call: TRBJ1-1; clone_size: -; v_call: TRBV3-1/TRBV3-2; d_call: -; cdr3_aa: CASSQEAGVTEAFF; cdr3_nt: TGTGCCAGCAGCCAAGAGGCAGGGGTCACTGAAGCTTTCTTT
j_call: TRBJ1-5; clone_size: once; v_call: TRBV19; d_call: -; cdr3_aa: CASAQAYSNQPQHF; cdr3_nt: TGTGCCAGTGCACAGGCTTATAGCAATCAGCCCCAGCATTTT
j_call: TRBJ2-2; clone_size: -; v_call: TRBV18; d_call: -; cdr3_aa: CASSPRQGINTGELFF; cdr3_nt: TGTGCCAGCTCACCTCGTCAGGGGATAAACACCGGGGAGCTGTTTTTT
j_call: TRBJ2-1; clone_size: -; v_call: TRBV9; d_call: -; cdr3_aa: CASSVGGVEQFF; cdr3_nt: TGTGCCAGCAGCGTAGGGGGAGTTGAGCAGTTCTTC
j_call: TRBJ2-7; clone_size: once; v_call: TRBV30; d_call: TRBD1; cdr3_aa: CAWNYGGQGNEQYF; cdr3_nt: TGTGCCTGGAATTACGGGGGACAGGGCAACGAGCAGTACTTC
j_call: TRBJ1-1; clone_size: -; v_call: TRBV2; d_call: -; cdr3_aa: CASIRGDEAFF; cdr3_nt: TGTGCCAGCATTAGGGGGGATGAAGCTTTCTTT
j_call: TRBJ1-2; clone_size: -; v_call: TRBV5-6; d_call: TRBD1; cdr3_aa: CASSAGQGADTDYGYTF; cdr3_nt: TGTGCCAGCAGCGCGGGACAGGGGGCAGACACGGACTATGGCTACACCTTC
j_call: TRBJ2-1; clone_size: -; v_call: TRBV5-1; d_call: -; cdr3_aa: CASSVNRVEQFF; cdr3_nt: TGCGCCAGCAGCGTGAACAGGGTTGAGCAGTTCTTC
j_call: TRBJ1-3; clone_size: few; v_call: TRBV28; d_call: -; cdr3_aa: CASSLYSGNTIYF; cdr3_nt: TGTGCCAGCAGTTTATACTCTGGAAACACCATATATTTT
j_call: TRBJ1-5; clone_size: -; v_call: TRBV3-1/TRBV3-2; d_call: -; cdr3_aa: CASSQSQLNQPQHF; cdr3_nt: TGTGCCAGCAGCCAAAGTCAGCTTAATCAGCCCCAGCATTTT
j_call: TRBJ1-4; clone_size: -; v_call: TRBV15; d_call: -; cdr3_aa: CATSSRSTPTNEKLFF; cdr3_nt: TGTGCCACCAGCAGTCGCAGTACCCCAACTAATGAAAAACTGTTTTTT
j_call: TRBJ2-3; clone_size: -; v_call: TRBV19; d_call: -; cdr3_aa: CASRTGPSTDTQYF; cdr3_nt: TGTGCCAGCCGTACAGGGCCGAGCACAGATACGCAGTATTTT
j_call: TRBJ2-3; clone_size: -; v_call: TRBV5-1; d_call: TRBD1; cdr3_aa: CASSPGQSTDTQYF; cdr3_nt: TGCGCCAGCAGCCCGGGACAGTCAACAGATACGCAGTATTTT
j_call: TRBJ1-1; clone_size: -; v_call: TRBV28; d_call: TRBD1; cdr3_aa: CASSLPTGANTEAFF; cdr3_nt: TGTGCCAGCAGTTTACCCACAGGGGCGAACACTGAAGCTTTCTTT
j_call: TRBJ1-2; clone_size: once; v_call: TRBV29-1; d_call: TRBD1; cdr3_aa: CSVGTGNYGYTF; cdr3_nt: TGCAGCGTTGGGACAGGAAACTATGGCTACACCTTC
j_call: TRBJ2-2; clone_size: -; v_call: TRBV7-3; d_call: TRBD1; cdr3_aa: CASSEGQGAGELFF; cdr3_nt: TGTGCCAGCAGCGAAGGACAGGGCGCCGGGGAGCTGTTTTTT
j_call: TRBJ2-1; clone_size: -; v_call: TRBV19; d_call: -; cdr3_aa: CASSILRGSSYNEQFF; cdr3_nt: TGTGCCAGTAGTATTCTCCGGGGCAGCTCCTACAATGAGCAGTTCTTC
j_call: TRBJ2-2; clone_size: once; v_call: TRBV5-1; d_call: -; cdr3_aa: CASSFSAAGELFF; cdr3_nt: TGCGCCAGCAGCTTTTCGGCTGCAGGGGAGCTGTTTTTT
j_call: TRBJ2-1; clone_size: -; v_call: TRBV5-1; d_call: -; cdr3_aa: CASSLGVGSYNEQFF; cdr3_nt: TGCGCCAGCAGCTTGGGAGTGGGATCCTACAATGAGCAGTTCTTC
j_call: TRBJ2-1; clone_size: -; v_call: TRBV7-8; d_call: -; cdr3_aa: CASSLGQGGEQFF; cdr3_nt: TGTGCCAGCAGCTTAGGTCAGGGAGGTGAGCAGTTCTTC